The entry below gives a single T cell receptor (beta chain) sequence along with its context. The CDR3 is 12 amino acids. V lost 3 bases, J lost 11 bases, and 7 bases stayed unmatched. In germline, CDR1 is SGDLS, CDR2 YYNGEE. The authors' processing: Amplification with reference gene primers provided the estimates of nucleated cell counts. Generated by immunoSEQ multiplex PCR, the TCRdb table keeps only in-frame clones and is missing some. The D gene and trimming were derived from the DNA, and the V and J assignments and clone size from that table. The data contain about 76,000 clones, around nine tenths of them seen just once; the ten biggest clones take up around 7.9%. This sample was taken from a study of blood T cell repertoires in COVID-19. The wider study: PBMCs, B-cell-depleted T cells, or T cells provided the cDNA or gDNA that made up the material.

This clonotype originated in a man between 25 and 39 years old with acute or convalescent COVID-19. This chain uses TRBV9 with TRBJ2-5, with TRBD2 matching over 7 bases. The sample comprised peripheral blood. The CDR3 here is CASSAGGRQQYF. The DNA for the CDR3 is TGTGCCAGCAGCGCGGGCGGGAGACAGCAGTACTTC.